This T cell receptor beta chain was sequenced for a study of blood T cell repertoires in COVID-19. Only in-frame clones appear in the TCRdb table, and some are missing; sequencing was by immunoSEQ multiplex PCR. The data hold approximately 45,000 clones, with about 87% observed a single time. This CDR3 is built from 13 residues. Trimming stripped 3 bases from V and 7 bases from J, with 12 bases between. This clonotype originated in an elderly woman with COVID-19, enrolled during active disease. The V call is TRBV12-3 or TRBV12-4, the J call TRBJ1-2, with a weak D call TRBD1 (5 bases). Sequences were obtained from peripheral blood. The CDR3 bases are TGTGCCAGCAGTTTCGGAACAGGCTCTGGCTACACCTTC. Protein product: CASSFGTGSGYTF.